This T cell receptor (beta chain) was obtained from a study of molecular identifiers for immune sequencing clone quantification. The V gene lost 5 bases and the J gene lost 0 bases, with 14 bases spanning the gap. CDR3 length: 15 residues. Germline loops: CDR1 SEHNR, CDR2 FQNEAQ (reference sequence). This clonotype was seen a few times. TCRdb called the PCR reads again in MiXCR, with one record for every CDR3 protein. The sample yields roughly 630,000 distinct CDR3 sequences, about 25% seen once. The sequenced sample consisted of naive CD8+ T cells from blood, with Jurkat cell RNA spiked in. Subset described: FACS-sorted CD8+CD4-CCR7+CD45RA+ naive T cells. V and J are TRBV7-9 and TRBJ2-7, with D perhaps matching TRBD1 (7 bases). This clonotype was obtained from a human donor in good health. Some libraries in this study had Jurkat cell RNA spiked in. The CDR3 is CASSGAGTASYEQYF. In DNA, the CDR3 is TGTGCCAGCAGCGGGGCGGGGACAGCCTCCTACGAGCAGTACTTC.